This T cell receptor beta chain was sequenced in a study of T cells in Graves' hyperthyroidism and ophthalmopathy. Across the study: Peripheral blood specimens were obtained at initial diagnosis, prior to any treatment. Findings of the study overall: Expanded thyroid clonotypes (above 0.001) were mostly also found in blood.

This clonotype was found once. The antigen is not known. Germline loops: CDR1 SGHKS, CDR2 YYEKEE (reference sequence). This CDR3 has 17 residues. V lost 4 bases, J lost 8 bases, and 27 bases lay in between. TCR beta CDR3 regions were amplified from RNA. With the HTBI primer set, the TCR CDR3 went through a first round of RT-PCR. TCRdb re-derived calls from the multiplex PCR reads in MiXCR, one entry per CDR3 protein. The sample has 300,000 to 450,000 distinct CDR3 sequences, approximately 17% seen once. Specimen: blood. The clonotype comes from a man aged 18 to 35 with Graves' ophthalmopathy. This chain uses TRBV5-5 with TRBJ1-2; possible D gene TRBD1, 6 bases. The CDR3 DNA follows: TGTGCCAGCAGCGGGAGGGGGGCGGTCAGGAGTTCTAGGGGCTACACCTTC. This encodes CASSGRGAVRSSRGYTF. Together with reference TRBV5-5 and TRBJ1-2, the CDR3 gives the full variable domain: DAGVTQSPTHLIKTRGQQVTLRCSPISGHKSVSWYQQVLGQGPQFIFQYYEKEERGRGNFPDRFSARQFPNYSSELNVNALLLGDSALYLCASSGRGAVRSSRGYTFGSGTRLTVV.